This T cell receptor beta chain was sequenced for a study of beta chain features in type 1 diabetes. Looking at the study overall: The patient and healthy donor groups were comparable for age, gender and cell yields. Study observations and caveats: Reduced insertions and increased deletions marked VDJ junctions in type 1 diabetes patients. Type 1 diabetes patients had moderately but significantly shorter TCRB CDR3s in all four CD4+ subsets.

Every participating donor gave one draw, a heparinised blood sample averaging roughly 0.12 L. Reverse transcription of all isolated RNA meant that expressed TCRB transcripts were sequenced. Libraries were prepared by immunoSEQ multiplex PCR; TCRdb keeps only in-frame clonotypes and omits some of them. This sample yields about 290,000 clones, of which 8% are seen a single time; about 0.93% belongs to the top ten. V was trimmed by 0 bases and J by 6 bases, leaving 15 bases between them. CDR1 and CDR2 from the germline V gene are SNHLY and FYNNEI. The CDR3 is 15 residues long. To note about this clone: Its antigen is still unknown.

This TCR was recovered from a woman under 30 in good health. Material for sequencing was central memory CD4+ T cells from blood. The chain carries TRBV2 and TRBJ2-7; the D gene is possibly TRBD1 (6 bases). The CDR3 nucleotides read TGTGCCAGCAGTGAAGCGGGCGCGAGAGGGGGCGAGCAGTACGTC. It encodes CASSEAGARGGEQYV.